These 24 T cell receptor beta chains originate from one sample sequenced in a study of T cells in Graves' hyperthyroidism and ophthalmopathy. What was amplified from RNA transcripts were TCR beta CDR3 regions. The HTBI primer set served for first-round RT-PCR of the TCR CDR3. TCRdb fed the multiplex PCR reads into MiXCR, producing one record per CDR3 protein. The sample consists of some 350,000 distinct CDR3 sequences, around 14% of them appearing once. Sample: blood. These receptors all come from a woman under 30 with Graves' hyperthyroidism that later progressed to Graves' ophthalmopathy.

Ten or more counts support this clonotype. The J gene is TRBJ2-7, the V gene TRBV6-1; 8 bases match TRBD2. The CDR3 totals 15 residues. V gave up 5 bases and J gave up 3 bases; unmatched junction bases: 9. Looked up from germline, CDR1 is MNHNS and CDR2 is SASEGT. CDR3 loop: CASSLTSGNFYEQYF. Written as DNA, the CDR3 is TGTGCCAGCAGTTTAACTAGCGGTAATTTCTACGAGCAGTACTTC.

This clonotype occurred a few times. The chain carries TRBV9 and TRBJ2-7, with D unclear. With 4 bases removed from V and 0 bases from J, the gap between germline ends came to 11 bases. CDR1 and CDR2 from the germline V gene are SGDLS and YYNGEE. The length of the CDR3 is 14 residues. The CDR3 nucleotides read TGTGCCAGCAGCCCCCAACTCAGCTCCTACGAGCAGTACTTC. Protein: CASSPQLSSYEQYF.

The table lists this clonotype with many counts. In DNA form, the CDR3 reads TGCAGTGCTAGGATGGCGGGAGGTTGGGAGCAGTACTTC. Its translation is CSARMAGGWEQYF. The V and J genes are TRBV20-1 and TRBJ2-7, with 8 nucleotides matching TRBD2. The CDR3 runs 13 residues. The ends lost 3 bases at V and 7 bases at J; junction bases unmatched: 8. CDR1 and CDR2 from the germline V gene are DFQATT and SNEGSKA (reference sequence).

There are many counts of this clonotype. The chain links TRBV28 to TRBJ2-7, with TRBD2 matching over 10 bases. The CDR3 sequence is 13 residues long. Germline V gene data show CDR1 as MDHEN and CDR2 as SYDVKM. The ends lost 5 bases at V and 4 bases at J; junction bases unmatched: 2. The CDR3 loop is CASSETSGYEQYF. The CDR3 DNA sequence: TGTGCCAGCAGTGAGACTAGCGGGTACGAGCAGTACTTC.

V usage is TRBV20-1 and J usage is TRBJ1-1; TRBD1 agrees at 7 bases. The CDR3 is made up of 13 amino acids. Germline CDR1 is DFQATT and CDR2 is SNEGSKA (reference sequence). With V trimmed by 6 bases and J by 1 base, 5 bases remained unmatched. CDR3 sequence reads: CSAFGTANTEAFF. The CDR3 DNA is TGCAGTGCCTTCGGGACAGCGAACACTGAAGCTTTCTTT.

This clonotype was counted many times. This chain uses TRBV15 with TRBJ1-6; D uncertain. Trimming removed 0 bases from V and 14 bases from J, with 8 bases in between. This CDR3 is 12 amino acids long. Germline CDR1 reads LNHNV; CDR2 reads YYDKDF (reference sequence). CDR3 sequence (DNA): TGTGCCACCAGCAGAGATCGGGGATCCCTCCACTTT. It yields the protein CATSRDRGSLHF.

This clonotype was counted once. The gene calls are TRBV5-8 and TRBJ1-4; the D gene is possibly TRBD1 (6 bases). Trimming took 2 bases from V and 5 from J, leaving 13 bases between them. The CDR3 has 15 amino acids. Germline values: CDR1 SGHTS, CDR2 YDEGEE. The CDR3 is CASSFSPGENEKLFF. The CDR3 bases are TGTGCCAGCAGCTTCTCTCCAGGGGAGAATGAAAAACTGTTTTTT.

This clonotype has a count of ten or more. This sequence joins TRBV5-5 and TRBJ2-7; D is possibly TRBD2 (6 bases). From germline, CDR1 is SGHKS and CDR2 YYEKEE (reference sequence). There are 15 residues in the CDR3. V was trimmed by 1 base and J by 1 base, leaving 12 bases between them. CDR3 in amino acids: CASSLLPGLSYEQYF. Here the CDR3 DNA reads TGTGCCAGCAGCTTGTTACCGGGACTTTCCTACGAGCAGTACTTC.

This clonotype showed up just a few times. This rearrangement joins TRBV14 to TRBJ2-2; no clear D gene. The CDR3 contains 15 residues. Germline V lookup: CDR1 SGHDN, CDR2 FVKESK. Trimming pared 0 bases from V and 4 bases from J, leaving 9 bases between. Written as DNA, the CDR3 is TGTGCCAGCAGCCAAGATCTCCTATTCACCGGGGAGCTGTTTTTT. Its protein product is CASSQDLLFTGELFF.

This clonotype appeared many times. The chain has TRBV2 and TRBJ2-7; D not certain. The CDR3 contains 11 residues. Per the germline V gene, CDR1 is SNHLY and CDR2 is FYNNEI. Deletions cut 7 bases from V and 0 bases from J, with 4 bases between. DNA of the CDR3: TGTGCCAGCACCTTCTCCTACGAGCAGTACTTC. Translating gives CASTFSYEQYF.

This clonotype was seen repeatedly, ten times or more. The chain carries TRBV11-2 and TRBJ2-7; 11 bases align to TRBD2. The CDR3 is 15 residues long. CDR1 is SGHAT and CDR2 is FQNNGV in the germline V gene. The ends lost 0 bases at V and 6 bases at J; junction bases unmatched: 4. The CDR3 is CASSLDWLAGGEQYF. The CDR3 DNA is TGTGCCAGCAGCTTAGATTGGCTAGCGGGAGGCGAGCAGTACTTC.

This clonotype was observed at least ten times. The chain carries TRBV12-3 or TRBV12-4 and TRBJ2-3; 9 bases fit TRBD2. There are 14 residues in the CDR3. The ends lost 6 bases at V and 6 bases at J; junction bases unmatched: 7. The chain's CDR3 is CASRIAGAGDTQYF. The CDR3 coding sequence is TGTGCCAGCAGGATAGCGGGAGCGGGGGATACGCAGTATTTT.

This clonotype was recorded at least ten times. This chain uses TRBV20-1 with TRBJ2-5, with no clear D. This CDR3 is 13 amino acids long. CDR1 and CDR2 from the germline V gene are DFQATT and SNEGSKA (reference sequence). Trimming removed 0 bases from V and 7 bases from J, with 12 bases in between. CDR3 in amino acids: CSARENGVATQYF. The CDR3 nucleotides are TGCAGTGCTAGAGAGAATGGTGTTGCGACCCAGTACTTC.

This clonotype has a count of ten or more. The CDR3 bases are TGTGCCAGCAGCTTCTTACCGAATGAGCAGTTCTTC. Translated, it gives CASSFLPNEQFF. V is TRBV7-2 and J is TRBJ2-1; D call uncertain. Germline assignment: CDR1 SGHTA and CDR2 FQGNSA. The CDR3 extends over 12 amino acids. The ends were cut back, 3 bases at V and 7 bases at J, with 7 bases in the middle.

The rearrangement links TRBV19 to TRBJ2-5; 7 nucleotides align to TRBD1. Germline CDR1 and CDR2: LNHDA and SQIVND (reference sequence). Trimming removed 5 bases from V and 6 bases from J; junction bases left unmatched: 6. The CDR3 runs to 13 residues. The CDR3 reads CASSAQTGKTQYF. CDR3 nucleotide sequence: TGTGCCAGTAGTGCCCAGACAGGGAAGACCCAGTACTTC.

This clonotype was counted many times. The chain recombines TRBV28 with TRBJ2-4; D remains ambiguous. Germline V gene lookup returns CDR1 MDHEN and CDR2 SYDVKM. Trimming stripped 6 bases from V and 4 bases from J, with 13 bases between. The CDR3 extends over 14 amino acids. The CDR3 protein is CASSAGVVKNIQYF. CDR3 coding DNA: TGTGCCAGCAGCGCCGGTGTGGTTAAAAACATTCAGTACTTC. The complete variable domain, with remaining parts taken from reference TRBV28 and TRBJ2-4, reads DVKVTQSSRYLVKRTGEKVFLECVQDMDHENMFWYRQDPGLGLRLIYFSYDVKMKEKGDIPEGYSVSREKKERFSLILESASTNQTSMYLCASSAGVVKNIQYFGAGTRLSVL.

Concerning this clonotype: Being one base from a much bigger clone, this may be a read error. In DNA, the CDR3 is TGTTCCAGCAGACCGGGACGGCCTAATGAAAAACTGTTTTTT. Translated, it gives CSSRPGRPNEKLFF. The chain couples TRBV6-1 to TRBJ1-4; TRBD1 might be the D (5 bases). Germline-derived CDR1 and CDR2 are MNHNS and SASEGT. The CDR3 loop spans 14 amino acids.

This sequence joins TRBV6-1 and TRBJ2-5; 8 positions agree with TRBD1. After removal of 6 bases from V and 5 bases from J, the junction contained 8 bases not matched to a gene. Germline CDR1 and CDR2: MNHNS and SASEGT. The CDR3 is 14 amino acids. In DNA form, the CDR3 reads TGTGCCAGCAGAAGACAGGGGTGGGTGGAGACCCAGTACTTC. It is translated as CASRRQGWVETQYF.

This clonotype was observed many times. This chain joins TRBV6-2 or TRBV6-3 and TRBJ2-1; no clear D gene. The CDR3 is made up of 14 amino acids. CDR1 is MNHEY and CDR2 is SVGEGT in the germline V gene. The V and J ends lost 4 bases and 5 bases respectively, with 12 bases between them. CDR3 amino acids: CASSWTVADNEQFF. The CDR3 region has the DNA TGTGCCAGCAGTTGGACGGTGGCGGACAATGAGCAGTTCTTC.

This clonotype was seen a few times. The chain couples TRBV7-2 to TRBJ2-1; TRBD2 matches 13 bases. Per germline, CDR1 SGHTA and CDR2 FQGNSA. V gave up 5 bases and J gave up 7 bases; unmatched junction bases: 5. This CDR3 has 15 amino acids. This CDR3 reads CASSQLAGGRNEQFF. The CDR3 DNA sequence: TGTGCCAGCAGCCAACTAGCGGGAGGGAGGAATGAGCAGTTCTTC.

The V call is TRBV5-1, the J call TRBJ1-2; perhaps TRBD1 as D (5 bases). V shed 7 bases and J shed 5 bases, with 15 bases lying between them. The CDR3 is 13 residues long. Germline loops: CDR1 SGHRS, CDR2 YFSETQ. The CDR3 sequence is CASSKGQLYGYTF. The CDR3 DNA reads TGCGCCAGCTCCAAAGGACAACTATATGGCTACACCTTC.

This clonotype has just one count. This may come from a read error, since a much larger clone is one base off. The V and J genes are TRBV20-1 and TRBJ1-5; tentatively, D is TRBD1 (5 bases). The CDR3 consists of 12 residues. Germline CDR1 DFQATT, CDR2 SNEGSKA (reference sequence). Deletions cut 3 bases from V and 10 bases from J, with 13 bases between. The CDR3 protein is CSASPGTHPQHF. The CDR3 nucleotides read TGCAGTGCTAGTCCCGGGACTCACCCCCAGCATTTT.

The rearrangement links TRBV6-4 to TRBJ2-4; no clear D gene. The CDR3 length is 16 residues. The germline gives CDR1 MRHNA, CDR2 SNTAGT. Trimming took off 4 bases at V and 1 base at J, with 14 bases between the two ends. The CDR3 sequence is CASSVAPPGAKNIQYF. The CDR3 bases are TGTGCCAGCAGTGTTGCACCCCCCGGCGCCAAAAACATTCAGTACTTC.

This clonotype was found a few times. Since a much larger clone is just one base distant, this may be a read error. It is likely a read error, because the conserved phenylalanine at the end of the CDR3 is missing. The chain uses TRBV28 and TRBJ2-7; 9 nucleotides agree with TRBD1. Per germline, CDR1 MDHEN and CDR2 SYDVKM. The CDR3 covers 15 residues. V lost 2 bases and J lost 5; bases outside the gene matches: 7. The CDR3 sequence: CASSLVGQGIHEQYL. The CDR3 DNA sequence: TGTGCCAGCAGTTTAGTAGGACAGGGGATCCACGAGCAGTACCTC.